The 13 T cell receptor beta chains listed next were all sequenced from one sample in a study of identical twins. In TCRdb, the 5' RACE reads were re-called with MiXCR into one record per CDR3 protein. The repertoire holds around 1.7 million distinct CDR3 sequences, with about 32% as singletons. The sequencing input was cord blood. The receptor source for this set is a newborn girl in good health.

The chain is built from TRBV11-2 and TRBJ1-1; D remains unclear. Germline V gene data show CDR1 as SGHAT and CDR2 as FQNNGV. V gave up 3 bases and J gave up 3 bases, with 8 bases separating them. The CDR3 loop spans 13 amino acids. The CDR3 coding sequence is TGTGCCAGCAGCTTTTACCCTTACACTGAAGCTTTCTTT. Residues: CASSFYPYTEAFF.

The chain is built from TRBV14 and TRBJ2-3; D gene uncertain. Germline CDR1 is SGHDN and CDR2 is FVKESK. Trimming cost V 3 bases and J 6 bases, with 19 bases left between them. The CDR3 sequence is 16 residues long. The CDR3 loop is CASSQSSFAVKDTQYF. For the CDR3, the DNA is TGTGCCAGCAGCCAGTCTAGTTTCGCTGTTAAGGATACGCAGTATTTT.

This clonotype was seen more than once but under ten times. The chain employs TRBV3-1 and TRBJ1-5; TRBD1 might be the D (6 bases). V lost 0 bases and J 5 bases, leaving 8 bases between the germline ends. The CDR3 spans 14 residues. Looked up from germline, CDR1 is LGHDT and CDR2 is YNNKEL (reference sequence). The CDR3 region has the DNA TGTGCCAGCAGCCAAGAAGGGGGATATCAGCCCCAGCATTTT. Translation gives CASSQEGGYQPQHF.

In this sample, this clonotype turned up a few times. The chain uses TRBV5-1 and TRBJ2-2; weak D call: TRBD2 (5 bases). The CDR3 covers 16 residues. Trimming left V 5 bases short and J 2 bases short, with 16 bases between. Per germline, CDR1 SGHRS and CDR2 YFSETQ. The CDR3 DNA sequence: TGCGCCAGCAGTTGGGATCGGGAATTTAACACCGGGGAGCTGTTTTTT. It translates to CASSWDREFNTGELFF.

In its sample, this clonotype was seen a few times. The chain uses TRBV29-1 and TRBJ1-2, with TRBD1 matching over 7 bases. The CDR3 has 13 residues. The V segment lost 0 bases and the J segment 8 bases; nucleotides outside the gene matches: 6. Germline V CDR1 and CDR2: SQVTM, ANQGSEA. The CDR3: CSVEDRRGQGYTF. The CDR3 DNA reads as TGCAGCGTTGAAGATCGGAGGGGGCAGGGCTACACCTTC.

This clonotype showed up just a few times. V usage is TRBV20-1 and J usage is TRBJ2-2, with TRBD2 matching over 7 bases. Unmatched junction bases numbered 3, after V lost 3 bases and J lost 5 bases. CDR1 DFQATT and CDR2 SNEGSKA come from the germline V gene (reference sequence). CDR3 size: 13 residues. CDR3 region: CSASSGGTGELFF. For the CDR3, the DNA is TGCAGTGCTAGTTCCGGGGGGACCGGGGAGCTGTTTTTT.

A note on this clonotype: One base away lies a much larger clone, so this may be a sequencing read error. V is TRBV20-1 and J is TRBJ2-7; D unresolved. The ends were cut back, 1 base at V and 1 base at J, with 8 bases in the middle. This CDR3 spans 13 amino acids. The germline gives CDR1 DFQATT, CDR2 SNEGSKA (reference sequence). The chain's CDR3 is CSARVAVSYEQYF. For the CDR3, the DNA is TGCAGTGCTAGAGTGGCTGTATCCTACGAGCAGTACTTC.

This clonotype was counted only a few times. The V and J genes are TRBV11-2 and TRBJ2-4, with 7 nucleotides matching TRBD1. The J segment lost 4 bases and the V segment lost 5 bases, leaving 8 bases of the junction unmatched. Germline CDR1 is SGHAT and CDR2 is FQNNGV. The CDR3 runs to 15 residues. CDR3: CASSAIRGKKNIQYF. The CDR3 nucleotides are TGTGCCAGCAGCGCCATCAGGGGGAAGAAAAACATTCAGTACTTC.

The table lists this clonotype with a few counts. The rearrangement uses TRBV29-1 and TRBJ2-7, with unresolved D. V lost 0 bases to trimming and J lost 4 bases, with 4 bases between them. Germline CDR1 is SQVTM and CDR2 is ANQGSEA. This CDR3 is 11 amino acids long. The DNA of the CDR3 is TGCAGCGTTGAAGACAAATACGAGCAGTACTTC. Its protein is CSVEDKYEQYF.

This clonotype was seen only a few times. The CDR3 here is CASSLGGARYGYTF. CDR3 in DNA: TGTGCCAGCAGTTTAGGGGGGGCAAGGTATGGCTACACCTTC. This chain links TRBV12-3 or TRBV12-4 with TRBJ1-2; D possibly corresponds to TRBD1 (6 bases). This CDR3 region has 14 residues. V gave up 1 base and J gave up 5 bases, with 11 bases separating them.

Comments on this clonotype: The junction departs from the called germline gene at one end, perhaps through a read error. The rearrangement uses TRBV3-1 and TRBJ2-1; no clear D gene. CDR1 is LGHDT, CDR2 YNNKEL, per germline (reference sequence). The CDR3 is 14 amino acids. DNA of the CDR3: TGTGCCAGCAGCCAAGTTGGTGGGTACAATGGGCAGTTCTTC. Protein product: CASSQVGGYNGQFF.

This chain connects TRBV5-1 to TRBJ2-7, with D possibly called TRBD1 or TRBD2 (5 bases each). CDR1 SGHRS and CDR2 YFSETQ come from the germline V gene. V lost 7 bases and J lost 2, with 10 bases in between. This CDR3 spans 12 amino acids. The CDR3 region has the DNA TGCGCCAGCGGGGACGTAACCTACGAGCAGTACTTC. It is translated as CASGDVTYEQYF.

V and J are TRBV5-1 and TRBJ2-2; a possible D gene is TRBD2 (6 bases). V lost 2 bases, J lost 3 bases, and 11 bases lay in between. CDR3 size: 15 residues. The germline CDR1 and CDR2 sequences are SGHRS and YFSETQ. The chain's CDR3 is CASSFTGGDTGELFF. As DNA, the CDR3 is TGCGCCAGCAGCTTCACCGGGGGTGACACCGGGGAGCTGTTTTTT.